This T cell receptor (beta chain) was captured by sequencing in a study of cytotoxic CD8 clonotypes in ibrutinib-treated CLL. Using immunoSEQ multiplex PCR, the repertoire was profiled, and TCRdb retains in-frame clones only, with some absent. The sample lists more than 15,000 clones; about 80% were seen once. V gave up 4 bases and J gave up 7 bases, with 18 bases separating them. Looked up from germline, CDR1 is SGDLS and CDR2 is YYNGEE. CDR3 length equals 15 residues. The sequencing used PBMCs, collected before ibrutinib treatment. This TCR was recovered from a human donor with chronic lymphocytic leukemia. The V call is TRBV9, the J call TRBJ2-1; tentatively, D is TRBD2 (5 bases). Here the CDR3 reads CASSPTGGLWNEQFF. The DNA of the CDR3 is TGTGCCAGCAGCCCTACCGGCGGGCTATGGAATGAGCAGTTCTTC.